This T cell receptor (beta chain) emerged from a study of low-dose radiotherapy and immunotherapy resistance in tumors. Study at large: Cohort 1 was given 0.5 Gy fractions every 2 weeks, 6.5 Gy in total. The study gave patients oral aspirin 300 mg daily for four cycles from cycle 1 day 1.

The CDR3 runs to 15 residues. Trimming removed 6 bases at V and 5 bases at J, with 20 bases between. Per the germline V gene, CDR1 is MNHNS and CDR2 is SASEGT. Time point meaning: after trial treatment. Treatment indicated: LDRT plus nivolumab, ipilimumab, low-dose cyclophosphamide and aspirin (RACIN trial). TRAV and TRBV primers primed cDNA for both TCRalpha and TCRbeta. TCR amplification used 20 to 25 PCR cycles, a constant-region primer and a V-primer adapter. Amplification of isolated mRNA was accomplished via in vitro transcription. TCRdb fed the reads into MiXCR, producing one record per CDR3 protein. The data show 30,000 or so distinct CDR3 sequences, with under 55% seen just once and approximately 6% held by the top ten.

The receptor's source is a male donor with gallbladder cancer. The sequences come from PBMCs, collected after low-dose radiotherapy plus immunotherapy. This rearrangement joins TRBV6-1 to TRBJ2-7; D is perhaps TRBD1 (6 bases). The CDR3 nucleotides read TGTGCCAGCAGGCCCAGGGGAAGGTCGTTCGACGAGCAGTACTTC. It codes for CASRPRGRSFDEQYF.